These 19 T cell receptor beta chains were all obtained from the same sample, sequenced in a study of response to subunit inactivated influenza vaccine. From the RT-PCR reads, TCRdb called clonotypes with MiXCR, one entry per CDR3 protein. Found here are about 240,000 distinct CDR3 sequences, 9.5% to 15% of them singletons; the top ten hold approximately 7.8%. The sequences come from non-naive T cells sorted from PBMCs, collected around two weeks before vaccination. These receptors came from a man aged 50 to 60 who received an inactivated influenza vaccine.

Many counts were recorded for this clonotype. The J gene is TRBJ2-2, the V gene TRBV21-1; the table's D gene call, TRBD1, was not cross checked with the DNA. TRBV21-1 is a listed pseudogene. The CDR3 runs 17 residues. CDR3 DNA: TGTGCCAGCAGCGACCAGAGAAGAGGGGTTCGCACCGGGGAGCTGTTTTTT. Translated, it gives CASSDQRRGVRTGELFF.

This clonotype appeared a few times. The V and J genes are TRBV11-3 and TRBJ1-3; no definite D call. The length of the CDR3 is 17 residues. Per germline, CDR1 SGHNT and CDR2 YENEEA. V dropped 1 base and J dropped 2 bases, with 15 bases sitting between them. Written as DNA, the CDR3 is TGTGCCAGCAGCTTAGTTGCCTCTGCGCCCGCTGGAAACACCATATATTTT. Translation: CASSLVASAPAGNTIYF.

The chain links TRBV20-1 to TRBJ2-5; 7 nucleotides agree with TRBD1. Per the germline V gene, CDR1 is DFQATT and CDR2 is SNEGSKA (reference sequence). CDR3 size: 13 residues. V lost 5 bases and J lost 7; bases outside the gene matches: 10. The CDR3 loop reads CSAATGSGVTQYF. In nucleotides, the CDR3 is TGCAGTGCTGCGACAGGGTCAGGTGTGACCCAGTACTTC.

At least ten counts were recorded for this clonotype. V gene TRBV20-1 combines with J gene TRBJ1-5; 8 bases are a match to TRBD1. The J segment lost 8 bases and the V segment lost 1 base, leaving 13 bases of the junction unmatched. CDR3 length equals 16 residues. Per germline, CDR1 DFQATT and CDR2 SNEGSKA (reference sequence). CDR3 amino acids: CSARGGGTGNKEPQHF. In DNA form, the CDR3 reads TGCAGTGCTAGAGGGGGCGGGACAGGTAACAAAGAGCCCCAGCATTTT.

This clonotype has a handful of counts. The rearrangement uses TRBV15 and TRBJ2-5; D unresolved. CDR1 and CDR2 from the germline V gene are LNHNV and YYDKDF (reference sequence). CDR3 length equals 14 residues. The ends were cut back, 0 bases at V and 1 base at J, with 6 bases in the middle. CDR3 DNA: TGTGCCACCAGCAGAGATCAAGGCCAAGAGACCCAGTACTTC. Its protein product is CATSRDQGQETQYF.

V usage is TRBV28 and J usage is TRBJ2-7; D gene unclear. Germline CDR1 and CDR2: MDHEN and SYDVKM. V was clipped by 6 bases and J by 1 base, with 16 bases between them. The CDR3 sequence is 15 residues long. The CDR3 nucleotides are TGTGCCAGCAGATCCGACCCCACTCGATCCTACGAGCAGTACTTC. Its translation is CASRSDPTRSYEQYF.

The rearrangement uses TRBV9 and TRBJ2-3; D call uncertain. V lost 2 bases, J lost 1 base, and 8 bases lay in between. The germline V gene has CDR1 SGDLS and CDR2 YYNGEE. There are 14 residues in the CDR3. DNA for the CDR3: TGTGCCAGCAGCGTCCTCGTTGGCACAGATACGCAGTATTTT. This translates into CASSVLVGTDTQYF.

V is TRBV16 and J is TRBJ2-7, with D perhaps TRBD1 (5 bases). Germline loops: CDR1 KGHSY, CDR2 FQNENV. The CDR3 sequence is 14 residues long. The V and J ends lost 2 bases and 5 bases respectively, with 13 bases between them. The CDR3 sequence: CASSQTARADEQYF. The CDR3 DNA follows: TGTGCCAGCAGCCAAACCGCCAGGGCGGACGAGCAGTACTTC.

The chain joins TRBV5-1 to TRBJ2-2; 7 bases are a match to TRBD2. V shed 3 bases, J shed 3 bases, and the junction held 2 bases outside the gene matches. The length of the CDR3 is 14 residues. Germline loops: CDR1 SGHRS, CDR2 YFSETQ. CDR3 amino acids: CASSWGGDTGELFF. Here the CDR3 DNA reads TGCGCCAGCAGCTGGGGAGGGGACACCGGGGAGCTGTTTTTT.

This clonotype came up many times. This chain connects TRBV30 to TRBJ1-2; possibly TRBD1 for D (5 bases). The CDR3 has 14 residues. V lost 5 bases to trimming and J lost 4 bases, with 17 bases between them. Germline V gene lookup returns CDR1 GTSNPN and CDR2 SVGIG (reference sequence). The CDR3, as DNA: TGTGCCTGGGCACGAGACAGATACTCCTATGGCTACACCTTC. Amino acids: CAWARDRYSYGYTF.

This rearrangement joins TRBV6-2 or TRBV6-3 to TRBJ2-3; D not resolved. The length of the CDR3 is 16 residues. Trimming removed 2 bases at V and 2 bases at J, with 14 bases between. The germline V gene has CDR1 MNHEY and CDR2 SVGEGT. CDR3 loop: CASSYGTTRITDTQYF. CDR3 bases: TGTGCCAGCAGTTACGGCACGACCCGGATCACAGATACGCAGTATTTT.

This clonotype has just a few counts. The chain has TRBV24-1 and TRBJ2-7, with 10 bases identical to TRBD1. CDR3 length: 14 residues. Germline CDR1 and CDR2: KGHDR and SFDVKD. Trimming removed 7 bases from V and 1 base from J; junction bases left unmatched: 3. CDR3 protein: CATSPGQGSYEQYF. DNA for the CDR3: TGTGCCACCAGCCCGGGACAGGGGTCCTACGAGCAGTACTTC.

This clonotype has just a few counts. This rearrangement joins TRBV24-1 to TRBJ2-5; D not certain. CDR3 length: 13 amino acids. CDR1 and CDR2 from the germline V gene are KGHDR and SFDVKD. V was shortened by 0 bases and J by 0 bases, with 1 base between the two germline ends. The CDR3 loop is CATSDLHQETQYF. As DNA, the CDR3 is TGTGCCACCAGTGATTTGCACCAAGAGACCCAGTACTTC.

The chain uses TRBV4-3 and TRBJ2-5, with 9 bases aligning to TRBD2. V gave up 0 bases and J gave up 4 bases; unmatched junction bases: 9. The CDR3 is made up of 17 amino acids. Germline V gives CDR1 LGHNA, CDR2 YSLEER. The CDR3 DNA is TGCGCCAGCAGCCAAGATCGTTGGCTAGCGGGGCGAGAGACCCAGTACTTC. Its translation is CASSQDRWLAGRETQYF.

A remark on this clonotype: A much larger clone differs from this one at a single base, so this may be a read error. The DNA for the CDR3 is TGTGCCAGAAGTCCAGGGACAGGGCGGAGGGGGGACACTGAAGCTTTCTTT. Translated: CARSPGTGRRGDTEAFF. The chain links TRBV27 to TRBJ1-1, with 9 nucleotides matching TRBD1. The CDR3 is 17 residues long. The germline V gene encodes CDR1 MNHEY and CDR2 SMNVEV (reference sequence). Losses at the gene ends were 9 bases for V and 3 bases for J; bases not matched to a gene: 17.

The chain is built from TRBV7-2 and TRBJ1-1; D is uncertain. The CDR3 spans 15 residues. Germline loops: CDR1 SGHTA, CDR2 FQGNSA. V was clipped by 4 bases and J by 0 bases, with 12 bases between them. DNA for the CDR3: TGTGCCAGCAGCTCCTATTATCGAGTGAACACTGAAGCTTTCTTT. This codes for CASSSYYRVNTEAFF.

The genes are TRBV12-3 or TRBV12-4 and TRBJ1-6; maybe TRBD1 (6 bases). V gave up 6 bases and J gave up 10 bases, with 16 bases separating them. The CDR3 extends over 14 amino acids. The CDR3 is CASRLQGSSSPLHF. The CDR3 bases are TGTGCCAGCAGGCTACAGGGTTCGTCATCACCCCTCCACTTT.

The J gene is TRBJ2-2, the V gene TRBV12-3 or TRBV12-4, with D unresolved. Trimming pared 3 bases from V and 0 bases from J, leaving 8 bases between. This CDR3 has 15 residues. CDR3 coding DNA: TGTGCCAGCAGTTTTTTAGGGCCGAACACCGGGGAGCTGTTTTTT. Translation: CASSFLGPNTGELFF.

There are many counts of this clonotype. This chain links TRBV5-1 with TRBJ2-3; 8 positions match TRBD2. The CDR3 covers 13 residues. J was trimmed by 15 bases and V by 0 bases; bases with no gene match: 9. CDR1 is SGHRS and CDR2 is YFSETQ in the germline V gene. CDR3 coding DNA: TGCGCCAGCAGCTTGGCCGGAAGAAGCGGGGGCTATTTT. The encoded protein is CASSLAGRSGGYF. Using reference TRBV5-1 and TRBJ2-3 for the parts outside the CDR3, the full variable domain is KAGVTQTPRYLIKTRGQQVTLSCSPISGHRSVSWYQQTPGQGLQFLFEYFSETQRNKGNFPGRFSGRQFSNSRSEMNVSTLELGDSALYLCASSLAGRSGGYFGPGTRLTVL.